A single T cell receptor beta chain is shown here with its context. Profiling relied on immunoSEQ multiplex PCR, and the TCRdb table lists in-frame clones only, not all of them. Counted here are about 50,000 clones, 75% to 90% occurring once; the ten biggest clones make up roughly 0.7%. This sample was included in a study of memory CD8 T cells in hepatitis C reinfection. Across the study: After reinfection, a couple of primary-infection resolvers became chronically infected. HCV reinfection meant a positive HCV RNA test after two negative tests at least 60 days apart.

Time point in this sample: late/post reinfection, 12 to 24 weeks after detection. The sorted cells went straight to TCR sequencing with no prior in vitro expansion. Total naive CD8 T cells were sorted as viable CD3+ CD8+ CD45RO- cells from a couple of donors. Per the germline V gene, CDR1 is MNHEY and CDR2 is SMNVEV (reference sequence). There are 13 residues in the CDR3. Trimming cost V 1 base and J 5 bases, with 8 bases left between them. Sequencing was performed on naive CD8+ T cells sorted from blood. This TCR was recovered from a young man with hepatitis C virus infection. This rearrangement joins TRBV27 to TRBJ2-5; D is possibly TRBD2 (6 bases). In nucleotides, the CDR3 is TGTGCCAGCAGTTTATTGCGGGACGAGACCCAGTACTTC. Translating gives CASSLLRDETQYF.